The rows below give T cell receptor beta chains drawn from one sample of a study of T cell repertoires in cytomegalovirus infection. No antigen is known for these receptors. A single record per CDR3 protein comes from TCRdb applying MiXCR to the reads. Here the sample spans about 270,000 distinct CDR3 sequences, around 20% being singletons. Sequences were derived from cultured PBMCs, sampled from culture after CMV antigen stimulation. These receptor sequences come from a human donor in good health (CMV status not recorded). Some clones in this sample may be carry-over from other donors' samples. CDR3s include the opening cysteine and the closing phenylalanine or tryptophan. D genes are given only for firm matches. Rows may omit the clone size; those that give it use once, few, many or a size class.

clone_size d_call j_call v_call cdr3_nt cdr3_aa
few TRBD2 TRBJ2-1 TRBV5-5 TGTGCCAGCAGCTTGGTATCGCGGACTAGCGGTTACAATGAGCAGTTCTTC CASSLVSRTSGYNEQFF
. . TRBJ2-7 TRBV27 TGTGCCAGCAGTTTGGGGGTCGGAAGCGAGCAGTACTTC CASSLGVGSEQYF
. . TRBJ2-2 TRBV7-9 TGTGCCAGCAGCTTATGGACACCGAACACCGGGGAGCTGTTTTTT CASSLWTPNTGELFF
. TRBD1 TRBJ2-2 TRBV19 TGTGCCAGTAGTCCCGGGACAGGGTACACCGGGGAGCTGTTTTTT CASSPGTGYTGELFF
many . TRBJ1-2 TRBV4-2 TGTGCCAGCAGCCAGGACCATAACAGCTTTAACTATGGCTACACCTTC CASSQDHNSFNYGYTF
. . TRBJ1-5 TRBV7-2 TGTGCCAGCAGCTTAGTGGGGAAGCCCCAGCATTTT CASSLVGKPQHF
few . TRBJ1-2 TRBV20-1 TGCAGTGCTAGAGTTGGGGAGAAAGGTGGCTACACCTTC CSARVGEKGGYTF
. . TRBJ1-1 TRBV4-1 TGCGCCAGCAGCCAAGTAGGAGAGAACACTGAAGCTTTCTTT CASSQVGENTEAFF
. . TRBJ1-1 TRBV6-2/TRBV6-3 TGTGCCAGCAGGCCCGGTGAGGGCGTGAACACTGAAGCTTTCTTT CASRPGEGVNTEAFF
. TRBD1 TRBJ2-1 TRBV10-3 TGTGCCATCAGCACCGGGACAGGCTCCTACAATGAGCAGTTCTTC CAISTGTGSYNEQFF
few . TRBJ2-5 TRBV20-1 TGCAGTGCTCCGGCCCCAGGGTCCCAAGAGACCCAGTACTTC CSAPAPGSQETQYF
. . TRBJ1-1 TRBV20-1 TGCAGTGCTAGAGGGGAACCGGGCCTCGACACTGAAGCTTTCTTT CSARGEPGLDTEAFF
. . TRBJ1-1 TRBV14 TGTGCCAGCAGCCAAGATCGGGGAGCGGGCAGAAGGAACACTGAAGCTTTCTTT CASSQDRGAGRRNTEAFF
. TRBD2 TRBJ2-3 TRBV6-8 TGTGCCAGCAGTACTAGCGGGAGGTCCGATACGCAGTATTTT CASSTSGRSDTQYF
. . TRBJ2-1 TRBV4-3 TGCGCCAGCAGCCAAGGGGGGATATTTGGGTCCTACAATGAGCAGTTCTTC CASSQGGIFGSYNEQFF
few . TRBJ2-4 TRBV6-2/TRBV6-3 TGTGCCAGCAGTTATCCTTCGACTCAGGGAAACATTCAGTACTTC CASSYPSTQGNIQYF
many . TRBJ1-6 TRBV7-2 TGTGCCAGCAGCTTAGGGAATAATTCACCCCTCCACTTT CASSLGNNSPLHF
few . TRBJ1-2 TRBV4-3 TGCGCCAGCAGCCAAGAAAGGGGGAGTTATGGCTACACCTTC CASSQERGSYGYTF
. . TRBJ2-3 TRBV6-2/TRBV6-3 TGTGCCAGCAGCCAGGGTGTCCCGCAGTATTTT CASSQGVPQYF
. . TRBJ2-3 TRBV11-2 TGTGCCAGCAGCTTAGGAGCCAGGCTAGAAGACCCAGATACGCAGTATTTT CASSLGARLEDPDTQYF
. . TRBJ2-3 TRBV15 TGTGCCACCAGCACTCAACCGTCGGGTCGTACAGATACGCAGTATTTT CATSTQPSGRTDTQYF
. TRBD2 TRBJ2-6 TRBV7-4 TGTGCCAGCAGTTTCCGACGGTCCTCTCTGGGGGGGGGTCCGGCCAACGTCCTGACTTTC CASSFRRSSLGGGPANVLTF